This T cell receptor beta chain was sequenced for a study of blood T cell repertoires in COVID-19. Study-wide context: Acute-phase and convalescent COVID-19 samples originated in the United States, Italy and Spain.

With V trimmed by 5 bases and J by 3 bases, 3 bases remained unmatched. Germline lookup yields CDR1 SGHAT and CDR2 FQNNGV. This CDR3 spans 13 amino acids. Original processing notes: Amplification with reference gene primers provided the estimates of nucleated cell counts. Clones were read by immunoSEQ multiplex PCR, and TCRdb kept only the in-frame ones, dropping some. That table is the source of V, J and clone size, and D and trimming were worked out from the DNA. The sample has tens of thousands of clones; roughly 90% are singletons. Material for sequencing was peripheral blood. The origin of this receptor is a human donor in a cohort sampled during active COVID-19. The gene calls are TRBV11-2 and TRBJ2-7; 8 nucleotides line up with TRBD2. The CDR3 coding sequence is TGTGCCAGCAGCGGAGCGGGGGTCTACGAGCAGTACTTC. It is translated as CASSGAGVYEQYF.